This is a list of T cell receptor beta chains from one sample in a study of cytomegalovirus exposure and HLA in healthy donors. Generated by immunoSEQ multiplex PCR, the TCRdb table keeps only in-frame clones and is missing some. Of more than 150,000 clones in the sample, 75% were seen once. Material: PBMCs. The origin of the receptors is a woman between 35 and 50 years old in good health and CMV-seropositive. Each CDR3 is given with its conserved first and last residue. Each record gives: V gene, CDR3 length, CDR3 protein.

TRBV18 16 CASSPASGAFYNEQFF
TRBV7-2 15 CASTARGRGEDEQFF
TRBV28 13 CAIRTGVDYGYTF
TRBV19 14 CASSMRLGLGEQFF
TRBV28 14 CASSRDRGEETQYF
TRBV15 15 CATSRGGTGPGEQYF
TRBV6-6 16 CASRLASGGSTDTQYF
TRBV28 14 CASSLTTGVDEQYF
TRBV27 15 CASSRLLSSYNEQFF
TRBV7-3 15 CASSLNGGGTGELFF
TRBV11-2 14 CASSLVRGSYEQYF
TRBV19 15 CASSLQGAGYTEAFF
TRBV7-9 14 CASSRTNLMNEQFF
TRBV15 14 CATTRDRGVGEQFF
TRBV7-2 16 CASSWGFYSGGNEQFF
TRBV27 15 CASSSLAGGFYEQYF
TRBV9 16 CASSVRRVGGGTEAFF
TRBV4-3 17 CASSQDPGLAGGNEQYF
TRBV5-1 15 CASSYENRGSSGYTF
TRBV5-1 16 CASSFGQGANTGELFF
TRBV27 16 CASSFLPGERYYGYTF
TRBV7-9 15 CASSLKGQGVNEAFF
TRBV5-1 14 CASSLDGLSEPQHF
TRBV6-6 16 CASRSRDRGFAETQYF
TRBV18 17 CASSPREQGLPPQPQHF
TRBV4-1 16 CASSRYQTGSSYEQYF
TRBV5-1 14 CASSSTSGGSEAFF
TRBV30 13 CAWREQGLGGYTF
TRBV28 16 CASSFGSGSPTDTQYF
TRBV5-1 15 CASSPTSGIRYEQYF
TRBV19 15 CASKTGQGLSMGYTF
TRBV29-1 18 CSVEDTASGRVTKNEQFF
TRBV7-3 13 CASSLIQGVGYTF
TRBV9 15 CASSVGDRVNEKLFF
TRBV18 14 CASARGGEYNEQFF
TRBV4-3 16 CASSQVHRAEDTEQFF
TRBV6-6 16 CASSPRTGGLNTEAFF
TRBV6-5 13 CASSYERGYQQYF
TRBV30 12 CAWTKGNYGYTF
TRBV19 21 CASSTRPGTGAPDVFNYGYTF